This TCR beta chain came from a study of identical twins. Study-wide results and caveats: Beta out-of-frame sequences showed weaker excess sharing between twins.

Regarding this clonotype: The antigen is undetermined.

The CDR3 is made up of 13 amino acids. V lost 7 bases and J lost 6, with 18 bases in between. Germline V gene lookup returns CDR1 SQVTM and CDR2 ANQGSEA. TCRdb used MiXCR to reprocess the 5' RACE reads, holding one entry per CDR3 protein. The sample includes 500,000 or so distinct CDR3 sequences, less than 25% of them seen just once. These same records also appear under a second study, on T cells expressing NK-cell markers. That report notes: Of the CD8+ T cells in more than five donors, roughly 1.0-7.5% belonged to dominant NKG2C+ clonotypes.

The receptor comes from a woman aged 18 to 35 in good health. The genes are TRBV29-1 and TRBJ1-1; TRBD1 might be the D (5 bases). What was sequenced was CD4+ T cells sorted from blood. CDR3 amino acids: CSAEIRQKSEAFF. The CDR3 DNA follows: TGCAGCGCTGAGATTAGACAGAAATCTGAAGCTTTCTTT. Variable domain in full (rest from reference TRBV29-1 and TRBJ1-1): SAVISQKPSRDICQRGTSLTIQCQVDSQVTMMFWYRQQPGQSLTLIATANQGSEATYESGFVIDKFPISRPNLTFSTLTVSNMSPEDSSIYLCSAEIRQKSEAFFGQGTRLTVV.